The clone carrying this T cell receptor beta chain was seen only a few times. This entry comes from a study of T-cell reconstitution after alpha-beta-depleted transplantation in children. Unique molecular identifiers were built into the TCRbeta library. Using its own MiXCR run on the PCR reads, TCRdb lists one record per CDR3 protein. Seen here are some 550,000 distinct CDR3 sequences, 18% observed once, and the top ten hold about 3.1%. This CDR3 is 15 amino acids long. Trimming pared 5 bases from V and 3 bases from J, leaving 13 bases between. Germline values: CDR1 SGHNT, CDR2 YENEEA. The TCR was taken from a human donor who donated a stem cell graft to a child with acute lymphoblastic leukemia. The sample was PBMCs from the stem cell graft donor, taken from the stem cell graft. This chain connects TRBV11-3 to TRBJ2-2, with a tentative D call TRBD1 (6 bases). CDR3 in DNA: TGTGCCAGCAGCACGCGAGGGGGACACACCGGGGAGCTGTTTTTT. Translating gives CASSTRGGHTGELFF.